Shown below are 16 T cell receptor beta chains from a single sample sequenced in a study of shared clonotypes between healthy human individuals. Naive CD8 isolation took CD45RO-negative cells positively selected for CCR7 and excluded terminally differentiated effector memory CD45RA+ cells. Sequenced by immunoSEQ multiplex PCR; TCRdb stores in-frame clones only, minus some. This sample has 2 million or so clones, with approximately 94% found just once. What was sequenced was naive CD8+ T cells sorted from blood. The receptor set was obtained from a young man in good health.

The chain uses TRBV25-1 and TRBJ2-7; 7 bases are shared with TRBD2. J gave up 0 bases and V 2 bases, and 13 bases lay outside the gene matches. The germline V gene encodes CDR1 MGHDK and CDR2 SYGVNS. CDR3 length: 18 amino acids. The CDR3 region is CASSERISGLVSSYEQYF. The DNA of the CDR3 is TGTGCCAGCAGTGAAAGGATTAGCGGGTTAGTGAGCTCCTACGAGCAGTACTTC.

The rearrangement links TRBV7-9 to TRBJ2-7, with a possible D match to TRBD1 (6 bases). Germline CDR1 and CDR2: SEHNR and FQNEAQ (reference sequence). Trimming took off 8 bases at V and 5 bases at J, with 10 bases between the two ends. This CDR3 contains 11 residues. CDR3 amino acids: CASGGFDEQYF. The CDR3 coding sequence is TGTGCCAGCGGGGGCTTCGACGAGCAGTACTTC.

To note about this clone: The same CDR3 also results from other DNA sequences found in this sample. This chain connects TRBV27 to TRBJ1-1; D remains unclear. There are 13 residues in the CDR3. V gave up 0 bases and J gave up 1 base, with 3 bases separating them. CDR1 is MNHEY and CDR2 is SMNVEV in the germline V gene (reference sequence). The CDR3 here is CASSLSENTEAFF. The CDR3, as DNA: TGTGCCAGCAGTTTATCGGAGAACACTGAAGCTTTCTTT.

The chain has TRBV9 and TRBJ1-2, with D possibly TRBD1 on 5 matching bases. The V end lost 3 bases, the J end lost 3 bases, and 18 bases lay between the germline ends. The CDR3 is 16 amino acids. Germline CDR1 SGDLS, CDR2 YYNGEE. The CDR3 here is CASSAPMGEIYYGYTF. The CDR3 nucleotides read TGTGCCAGCAGCGCCCCCATGGGGGAGATTTACTATGGCTACACCTTC.

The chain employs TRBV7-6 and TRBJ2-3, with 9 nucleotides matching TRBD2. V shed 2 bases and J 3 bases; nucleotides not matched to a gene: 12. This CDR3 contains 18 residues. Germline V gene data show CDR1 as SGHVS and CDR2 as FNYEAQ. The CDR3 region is CASSLTGWAAGGTDTQYF. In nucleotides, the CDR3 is TGTGCCAGCAGCTTAACCGGTTGGGCGGCGGGGGGGACAGATACGCAGTATTTT. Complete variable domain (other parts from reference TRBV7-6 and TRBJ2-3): GAGVSQSPRYKVTKRGQDVALRCDPISGHVSLYWYRQALGQGPEFLTYFNYEAQQDKSGLPNDRFSAERPEGSISTLTIQRTEQRDSAMYRCASSLTGWAAGGTDTQYFGPGTRLTVL.

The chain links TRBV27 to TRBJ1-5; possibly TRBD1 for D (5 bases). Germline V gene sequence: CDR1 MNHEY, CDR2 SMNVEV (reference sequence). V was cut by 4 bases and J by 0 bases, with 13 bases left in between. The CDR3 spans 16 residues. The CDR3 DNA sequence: TGTGCCAGCAGTTCGGGGGGGGTCTTTAGCAATCAGCCCCAGCATTTT. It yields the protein CASSSGGVFSNQPQHF.

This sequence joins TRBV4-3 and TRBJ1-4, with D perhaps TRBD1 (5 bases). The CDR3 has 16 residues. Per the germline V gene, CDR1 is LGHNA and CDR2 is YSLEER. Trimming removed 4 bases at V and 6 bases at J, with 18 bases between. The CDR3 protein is CASSPDRTGGDEKLFF. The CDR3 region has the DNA TGCGCCAGCAGCCCAGATCGGACGGGGGGTGATGAAAAACTGTTTTTT.

The CDR3 spells CASSMVLAGAEQYF. In DNA, the CDR3 is TGTGCCAGTAGTATGGTTCTAGCGGGAGCCGAGCAGTACTTC. The rearrangement uses TRBV19 and TRBJ2-7, with 10 bases that match TRBD2. The J segment lost 6 bases and the V segment lost 3 bases, leaving 5 bases of the junction unmatched. This CDR3 spans 14 amino acids. The germline V gene encodes CDR1 LNHDA and CDR2 SQIVND (reference sequence).

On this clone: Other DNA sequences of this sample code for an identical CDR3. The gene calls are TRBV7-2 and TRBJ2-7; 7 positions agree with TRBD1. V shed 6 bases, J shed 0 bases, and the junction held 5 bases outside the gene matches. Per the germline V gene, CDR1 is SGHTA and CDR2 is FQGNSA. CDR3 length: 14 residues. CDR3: CASSPTGTSYEQYF. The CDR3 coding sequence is TGTGCCAGCAGTCCGACAGGGACCTCCTACGAGCAGTACTTC.

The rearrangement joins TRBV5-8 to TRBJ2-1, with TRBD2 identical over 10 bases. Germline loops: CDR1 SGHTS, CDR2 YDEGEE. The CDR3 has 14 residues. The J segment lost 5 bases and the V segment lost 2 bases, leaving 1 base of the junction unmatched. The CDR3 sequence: CASSFGLADNEQFF. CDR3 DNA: TGTGCCAGCAGCTTCGGACTAGCGGACAATGAGCAGTTCTTC.

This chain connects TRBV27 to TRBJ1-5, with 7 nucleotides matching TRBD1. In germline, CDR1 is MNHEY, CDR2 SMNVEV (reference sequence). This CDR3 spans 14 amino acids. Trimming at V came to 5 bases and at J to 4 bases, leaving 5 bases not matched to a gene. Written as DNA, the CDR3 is TGTGCCAGCAGTCCAGGACAGGAGAATCAGCCCCAGCATTTT. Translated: CASSPGQENQPQHF.

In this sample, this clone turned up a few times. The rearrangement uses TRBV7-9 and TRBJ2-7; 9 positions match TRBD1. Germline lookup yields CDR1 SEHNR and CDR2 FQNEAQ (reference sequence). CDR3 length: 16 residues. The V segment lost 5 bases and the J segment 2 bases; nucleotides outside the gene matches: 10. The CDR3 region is CASSKGPRQGAYEQYF. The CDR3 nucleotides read TGTGCCAGCAGCAAGGGGCCAAGACAGGGGGCCTACGAGCAGTACTTC.

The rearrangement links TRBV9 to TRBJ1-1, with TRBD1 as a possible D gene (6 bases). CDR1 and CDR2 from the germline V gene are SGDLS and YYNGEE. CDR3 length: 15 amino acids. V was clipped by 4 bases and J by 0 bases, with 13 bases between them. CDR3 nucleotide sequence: TGTGCCAGCAGCATTAAGGGGGATTTGAACACTGAAGCTTTCTTT. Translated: CASSIKGDLNTEAFF.

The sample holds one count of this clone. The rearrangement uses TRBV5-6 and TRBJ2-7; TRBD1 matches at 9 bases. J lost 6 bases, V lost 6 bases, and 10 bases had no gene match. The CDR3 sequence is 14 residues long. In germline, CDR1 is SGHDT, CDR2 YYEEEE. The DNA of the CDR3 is TGTGCCAGCACCCTCGGGACAGGGTTTCCCGAGCAGTACTTC. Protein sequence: CASTLGTGFPEQYF.

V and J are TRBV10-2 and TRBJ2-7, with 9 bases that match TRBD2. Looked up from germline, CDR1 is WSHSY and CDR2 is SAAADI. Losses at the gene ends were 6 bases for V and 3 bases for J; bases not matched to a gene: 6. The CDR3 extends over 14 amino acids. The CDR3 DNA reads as TGCGCCAGCAGAGTAGCGGGAGATTACTACGAGCAGTACTTC. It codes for CASRVAGDYYEQYF.

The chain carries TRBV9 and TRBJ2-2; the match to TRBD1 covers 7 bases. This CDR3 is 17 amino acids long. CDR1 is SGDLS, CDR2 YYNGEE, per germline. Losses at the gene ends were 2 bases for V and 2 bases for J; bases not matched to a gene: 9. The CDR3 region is CASSVLLGGPNTGELFF. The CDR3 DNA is TGTGCCAGCAGCGTGCTTCTAGGGGGCCCCAACACCGGGGAGCTGTTTTTT.